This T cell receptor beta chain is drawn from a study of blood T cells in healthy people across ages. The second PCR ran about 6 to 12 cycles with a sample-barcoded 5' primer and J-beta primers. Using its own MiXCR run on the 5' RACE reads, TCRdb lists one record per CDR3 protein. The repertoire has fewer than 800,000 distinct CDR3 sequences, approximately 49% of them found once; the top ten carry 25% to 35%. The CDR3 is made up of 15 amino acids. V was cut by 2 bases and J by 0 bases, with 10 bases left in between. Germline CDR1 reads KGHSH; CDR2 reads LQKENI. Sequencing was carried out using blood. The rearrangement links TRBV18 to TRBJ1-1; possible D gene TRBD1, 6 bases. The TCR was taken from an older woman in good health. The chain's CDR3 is CASSPRGEVNTEAFF. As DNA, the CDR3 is TGTGCCAGCTCACCAAGGGGGGAGGTGAACACTGAAGCTTTCTTT.